This T cell receptor beta chain is from a study of brain T cells in children with intractable seizures. Study observations and caveats: HCMV serostatus was not known, and viral specificity came from CDR3 similarity only. Clones missing pre-surgery may reflect undersampling of that blood sample.

Clones were sequenced by immunoSEQ multiplex PCR, and TCRdb holds only the in-frame ones, with some missing. The sample has about 22,000 clones, approximately 94% seen once. The sequenced cases were selected for having the highest brain T cell transcript signatures. Before surgery, patients took at least one anti-epileptic drug. Note on this clone: Antigen unknown.

V was trimmed by 4 bases and J by 0 bases, leaving 17 bases between them. CDR1 and CDR2 (germline): SGHRS, YFSETQ. The CDR3 loop spans 18 amino acids. Source: peripheral blood, taken at surgery. The chain recombines TRBV5-1 with TRBJ2-6, with D possibly being TRBD2 (6 bases). This clonotype was obtained from a boy younger than 18 with focal cortical dysplasia and intractable seizures. The CDR3 sequence: CASSPSTAGPSGANVLTF. The CDR3 DNA follows: TGCGCCAGCAGCCCTTCGACAGCGGGCCCCTCTGGGGCCAACGTCCTGACTTTC.